Each of the 7 T cell receptor beta chains below was sequenced from the same sample in a study of graft-versus-host responses after intestinal transplantation. Researchers processed graft tissue to release intraepithelial and lamina propria lymphocytes. Only in-frame clones appear in the TCRdb table, and some are missing; sequencing was by immunoSEQ multiplex PCR. The sample comprises more than 9,000 clones, less than 90% of which are singletons, and 5% to 5.5% rests with the top ten. The specimen comprised ileum tissue, sampled just over 700 days after intestinal transplantation. These receptor sequences come from a human patient who received an intestinal transplant, so some T cells may come from the graft donor.

This chain uses TRBV27 with TRBJ2-2, with TRBD1 as a possible D gene (5 bases). The CDR3 length is 16 residues. The V end lost 8 bases, the J end lost 1 base, and 17 bases lay between the germline ends. Looked up from germline, CDR1 is MNHEY and CDR2 is SMNVEV (reference sequence). CDR3 nucleotides: TGTGCCAGCGCATCTCAGGGTTACGGGAACACCGGGGAGCTGTTTTTT. Translation gives CASASQGYGNTGELFF.

This rearrangement joins TRBV5-3 to TRBJ1-3, with D possibly being TRBD1 (5 bases). TRBV5-3 falls under the ORF class, with uncertain function. Deletions cut 5 bases from V and 4 bases from J, with 16 bases between. The CDR3 loop spans 15 amino acids. CDR3 loop: CARRKQALLGNTIYF. In DNA form, the CDR3 reads TGTGCCAGAAGAAAACAGGCCCTCTTAGGAAACACCATATATTTT.

V gene TRBV6-1 combines with J gene TRBJ1-3; D gene unclear. The CDR3 totals 14 residues. The germline V and J ends were trimmed by 2 bases and 0 bases, with 5 bases remaining between them. Germline CDR1 is MNHNS and CDR2 is SASEGT. The CDR3 sequence is CASSELYSGNTIYF. CDR3 in DNA: TGTGCCAGCAGTGAACTGTACTCTGGAAACACCATATATTTT.

This chain joins TRBV4-2 and TRBJ2-4; the D is unclear. V was clipped by 0 bases and J by 4 bases, with 10 bases between them. Germline V lookup: CDR1 LGHNA, CDR2 YNFKEQ. This CDR3 region has 15 residues. CDR3 residues: CASSQDFYQKNIQYF. The CDR3 nucleotides read TGTGCCAGCAGCCAAGACTTTTACCAAAAAAACATTCAGTACTTC.

The chain couples TRBV6-1 to TRBJ2-7; 12 nucleotides line up with TRBD1. The V gene's germline CDR1 is MNHNS and CDR2 SASEGT. The CDR3 has 15 amino acids. J gave up 0 bases and V 6 bases, and 3 bases lay outside the gene matches. As DNA, the CDR3 is TGTGCCAGCAGGTGGGACAGGGGGCGCTCCTACGAGCAGTACTTC. Amino acid sequence: CASRWDRGRSYEQYF.

This sequence joins TRBV27 and TRBJ1-5; 7 positions match TRBD1. The CDR3 spans 14 residues. Germline-derived CDR1 and CDR2 are MNHEY and SMNVEV (reference sequence). V lost 2 bases to trimming and J lost 6 bases; unmatched junction nucleotides: 4. For the CDR3, the DNA is TGTGCCAGCAGTTTACAGGGGGGCACTCAGCCCCAGCATTTT. Translating it yields CASSLQGGTQPQHF.

The V and J genes are TRBV7-2 and TRBJ1-2, with 7 nucleotides matching TRBD1. The CDR3 totals 14 residues. V shed 5 bases, J shed 4 bases, and the junction held 7 bases outside the gene matches. Per the germline V gene, CDR1 is SGHTA and CDR2 is FQGNSA. The CDR3 region is CASSRPRQGYGYTF. The CDR3 nucleotides read TGTGCCAGCAGCCGCCCCCGACAGGGCTATGGCTACACCTTC. The full variable domain, completed using reference TRBV7-2 and TRBJ1-2, is GAGVSQSPSNKVTEKGKDVELRCDPISGHTALYWYRQSLGQGLEFLIYFQGNSAPDKSGLPSDRFSAERTGGSVSTLTIQRTQQEDSAVYLCASSRPRQGYGYTFGSGTRLTVV.